This record concerns one T cell receptor beta chain sequence. How the authors handled the data: Reference gene primer amplification gave estimated nucleated cell counts. Some clones are missing from TCRdb's copy, which holds only in-frame ones; the method was immunoSEQ multiplex PCR. V, J and clone size are those of that table, while D and trimming were read from the DNA. The sample lists about 180,000 clones, 84% occurring once. This specimen belongs to a study of blood T cell repertoires in COVID-19. Across the study: From the United States, Italy and Spain came samples of acute and convalescent COVID-19. The cDNA or gDNA used as material had been derived from T cells, B-cell-depleted T cells, or PBMCs.

Germline V lookup: CDR1 SEHNR, CDR2 FQNEAQ (reference sequence). This CDR3 region has 17 residues. Trimming cost V 2 bases and J 2 bases; bases outside gene matches: 10. This rearrangement joins TRBV7-9 to TRBJ2-3; 7 bases line up with TRBD1. The source material was peripheral blood. The receptor was derived from a human donor in a cohort sampled during active COVID-19. CDR3 coding DNA: TGTGCCAGCAGCTTACCACCTCAGGGGGACAACACAGATACGCAGTATTTT. Residues: CASSLPPQGDNTDTQYF.